The 17 T cell receptor beta chains below all came from one sample that was sequenced in a study of blood T cell repertoires in COVID-19. Only in-frame clones appear in the TCRdb table, and some are missing; sequencing was by immunoSEQ multiplex PCR. Of hundreds of thousands of clones listed, roughly 86% are singletons. The sample consisted of peripheral blood. These receptors were collected from a woman in her 30s who had recovered from COVID-19.

The genes are TRBV28 and TRBJ2-7; 7 bases line up with TRBD2. The CDR3 contains 16 residues. V dropped 1 base and J dropped 2; count of bases not matched to a gene: 8. Germline assignment: CDR1 MDHEN and CDR2 SYDVKM. The CDR3 DNA reads TGTGCCAGCAGTTTATATCCGGCTAGCGGTCCCTACGAGCAGTACTTC. Protein product: CASSLYPASGPYEQYF.

The chain employs TRBV5-1 and TRBJ1-3, with unresolved D. V gave up 5 bases and J gave up 0 bases, with 15 bases separating them. The CDR3 has 16 amino acids. Germline CDR1 SGHRS, CDR2 YFSETQ. CDR3: CASSSRGIYSGNTIYF. The CDR3 bases are TGCGCCAGCAGTAGCCGGGGTATCTACTCTGGAAACACCATATATTTT.

The J gene is TRBJ1-2, the V gene TRBV27; D gene uncertain. Germline V gives CDR1 MNHEY, CDR2 SMNVEV (reference sequence). CDR3 size: 14 residues. V gave up 2 bases and J gave up 7 bases, with 14 bases separating them. CDR3 coding DNA: TGTGCCAGCAGTTTAAGTGGCGGGATCGGTGGCTACACCTTC. Translating gives CASSLSGGIGGYTF.

The CDR3 here is CASSLLTGGQETQYF. Written as DNA, the CDR3 is TGCGCCAGCAGCCTTTTGACAGGGGGGCAAGAGACCCAGTACTTC. This rearrangement joins TRBV4-1 to TRBJ2-5; TRBD1 matches at 9 bases. The junction had 5 bases not matched to a gene; V was cut back by 4 bases and J by 2 bases. The CDR3 is 15 amino acids. Per the germline V gene, CDR1 is MGHRA and CDR2 is YSYEKL.

The chain recombines TRBV7-2 with TRBJ1-1; possibly TRBD1 for D (6 bases). This CDR3 region has 14 residues. The germline gives CDR1 SGHTA, CDR2 FQGNSA. Trimming removed 5 bases at V and 1 base at J, with 11 bases between. The CDR3 sequence is CASSLYRENTEAFF. In nucleotides, the CDR3 is TGTGCCAGCAGCCTATACAGGGAGAACACTGAAGCTTTCTTT.

J is TRBJ2-7 and V is TRBV7-2; no firm D call. The CDR3 runs 14 residues. Trimming took off 8 bases at V and 2 bases at J, with 16 bases between the two ends. Germline V gene sequence: CDR1 SGHTA, CDR2 FQGNSA. As DNA, the CDR3 is TGTGCCAGCGGCAACTACGGTAGCACCTACGAGCAGTACTTC. The encoded protein is CASGNYGSTYEQYF. The variable domain in full, completed from reference TRBV7-2 and TRBJ2-7, reads GAGVSQSPSNKVTEKGKDVELRCDPISGHTALYWYRQSLGQGLEFLIYFQGNSAPDKSGLPSDRFSAERTGGSVSTLTIQRTQQEDSAVYLCASGNYGSTYEQYFGPGTRLTVT.

The chain combines TRBV5-4 with TRBJ2-2; TRBD2 is a possible D gene (6 bases). V lost 0 bases, J lost 4 bases, and 16 bases lay in between. CDR3 length: 17 residues. In germline, CDR1 is SGHNT, CDR2 YYREEE (reference sequence). CDR3 coding DNA: TGTGCCAGCAGCTTGGACCGGGCTAGCGAGACCACCGGGGAGCTGTTTTTT. Protein: CASSLDRASETTGELFF.

V usage is TRBV2 and J usage is TRBJ1-3; TRBD1 might be the D (6 bases). Germline lookup yields CDR1 SNHLY and CDR2 FYNNEI. V dropped 3 bases and J dropped 14 bases, with 17 bases sitting between them. CDR3 length: 13 residues. The CDR3 DNA reads TGTGCCAGCAGTGAGGACAGACAGAATACCTTATATTTT. Translation gives CASSEDRQNTLYF.

The rearrangement joins TRBV29-1 to TRBJ2-1, with D perhaps matching TRBD2 (6 bases). The CDR3 covers 16 residues. The V gene's germline CDR1 is SQVTM and CDR2 ANQGSEA. The ends were cut back, 4 bases at V and 0 bases at J, with 16 bases in the middle. CDR3 loop: CSVVSGEEGSYNEQFF. The CDR3 DNA is TGCAGCGTTGTATCCGGAGAGGAGGGCTCCTACAATGAGCAGTTCTTC.

The genes are TRBV13 and TRBJ2-7; tentative D call: TRBD1 (7 bases). Trimming pared 0 bases from V and 2 bases from J, leaving 14 bases between. There are 16 residues in the CDR3. The germline gives CDR1 PRHDT, CDR2 FYEKMQ (reference sequence). The CDR3 DNA sequence: TGTGCCAGCAGCTTAGGGCAGGGGGGATCTACCTACGAGCAGTACTTC. This codes for CASSLGQGGSTYEQYF.

This chain connects TRBV19 to TRBJ1-2; TRBD1 is a possible D gene (6 bases). The CDR3 totals 14 residues. Germline V gives CDR1 LNHDA, CDR2 SQIVND (reference sequence). V was clipped by 5 bases and J by 6 bases, with 16 bases between them. The CDR3 sequence is CASSPRTDLNGYTF. The CDR3 DNA follows: TGTGCCAGTAGTCCGAGGACAGATTTGAATGGCTACACCTTC.

The V and J genes are TRBV5-1 and TRBJ2-7; 8 bases are a match to TRBD1. This CDR3 is 14 amino acids long. J lost 4 bases, V lost 4 bases, and 7 bases had no gene match. In germline, CDR1 is SGHRS, CDR2 YFSETQ. CDR3 in amino acids: CASSKGQDGYEQYF. The CDR3 nucleotides read TGCGCCAGCAGCAAGGGACAGGATGGTTACGAGCAGTACTTC.

V and J are TRBV18 and TRBJ1-3, with unresolved D. The germline V and J ends were trimmed by 3 bases and 2 bases, with 8 bases remaining between them. The germline gives CDR1 KGHSH, CDR2 LQKENI. This CDR3 is 14 amino acids long. This CDR3 is CASSPGRPGNTIYF. Written as DNA, the CDR3 is TGTGCCAGCTCACCGGGGAGACCTGGAAACACCATATATTTT.

This clone was recorded only once. The rearrangement uses TRBV4-1 and TRBJ1-5; 8 bases align to TRBD1. The CDR3 has 20 amino acids. With 1 base clipped from V and 7 bases from J, the junction kept 21 bases outside the gene matches. Looked up from germline, CDR1 is MGHRA and CDR2 is YSYEKL. This CDR3 reads CASSQGTGGISWGLRQPQHF. The CDR3 DNA sequence: TGCGCCAGCAGCCAAGGAACAGGGGGAATATCTTGGGGTTTGAGACAGCCCCAGCATTTT.

V and J are TRBV6-5 and TRBJ2-1; 8 bases agree with TRBD1. J lost 7 bases, V lost 10 bases, and 15 bases had no gene match. The CDR3 has 15 residues. In germline, CDR1 is MNHEY, CDR2 SVGAGI. Here the CDR3 DNA reads TGTGCCACCGTAAGTCCGCCACAGGGGGAAAATGAGCAGTTCTTC. Its translation: CATVSPPQGENEQFF.

Only one count was recorded for this clone. The rearrangement links TRBV24-1 to TRBJ2-2; D is undetermined. The V end lost 9 bases, the J end lost 4 bases, and 5 bases lay between the germline ends. Germline V lookup: CDR1 KGHDR, CDR2 SFDVKD. The CDR3 runs to 11 residues. In nucleotides, the CDR3 is TGTGCCACCGGGCGCACCGGGGAGCTGTTTTTT. Its translation is CATGRTGELFF.

This clone was observed once. V is TRBV28 and J is TRBJ2-4; possibly TRBD2 for D (6 bases). The ends were cut back, 10 bases at V and 0 bases at J, with 16 bases in the middle. Germline V gives CDR1 MDHEN, CDR2 SYDVKM. The CDR3 totals 15 residues. The CDR3 coding sequence is TGTGCCACAGGAGGAGGGGATTTAGCCAAAAACATTCAGTACTTC. This sequence encodes CATGGGDLAKNIQYF.